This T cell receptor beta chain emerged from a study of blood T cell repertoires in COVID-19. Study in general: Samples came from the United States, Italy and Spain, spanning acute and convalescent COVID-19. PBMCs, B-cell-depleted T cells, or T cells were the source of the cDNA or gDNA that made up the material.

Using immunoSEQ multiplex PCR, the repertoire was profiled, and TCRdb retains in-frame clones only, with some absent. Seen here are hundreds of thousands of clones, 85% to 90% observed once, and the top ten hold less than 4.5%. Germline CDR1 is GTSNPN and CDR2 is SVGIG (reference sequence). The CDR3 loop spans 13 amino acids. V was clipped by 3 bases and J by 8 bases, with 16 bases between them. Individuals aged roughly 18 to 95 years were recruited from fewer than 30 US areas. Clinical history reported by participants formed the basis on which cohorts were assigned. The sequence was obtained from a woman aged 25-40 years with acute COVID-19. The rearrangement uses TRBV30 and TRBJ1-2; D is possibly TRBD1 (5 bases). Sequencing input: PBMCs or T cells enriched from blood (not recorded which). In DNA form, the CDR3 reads TGTGCCTGGAGCCGAGGGGAGGGAGGGGGCTACACCTTC. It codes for CAWSRGEGGGYTF.